This T cell receptor beta chain was identified during a study of vaccination and CD4 T cells after COVID-19. The overall study: The makeup of the convalescents was six males and four females, two of them Hispanic. Across the group, participants received two doses of either BNT162b2 or mRNA-1273 vaccine. General study findings and limits: For convalescent patients, a median 86.3% of reactive clones surfaced exclusively after vaccination. No early post-infection timepoints were studied, and convalescent patients studied were relatively few.

Germline CDR1 MNHEY, CDR2 SVGAGI. The CDR3 length is 14 residues. V lost 6 bases and J lost 3, with 14 bases in between. Treatment given: roughly ten-day PBMC culture with coronavirus spike peptide pools or control peptides (ViraFEST assay). Gathered ahead of the COVID-19 pandemic (2011-2018) were the CD4+ T cells of the unexposed donor. Cultured CD4+ T cell DNA was sequenced using the Oncomine TCR Beta short-read assay. TCRdb re-derived calls from the PCR reads in MiXCR, one entry per CDR3 protein. The sample has 5,900 or so distinct CDR3 sequences; just under 45% are singletons. This clonotype was picked up a small number of times. No antigen is known for it.

This sequence originates from a human donor in good health. Sequencing was performed on CD4+ T cells from blood, cultured in vitro. The J gene is TRBJ1-2, the V gene TRBV6-5; possibly TRBD1 for D (5 bases). The DNA for the CDR3 is TGTGCCAGCAGCTACGGGGCTGTGGACTATGGCTACACCTTC. Translating gives CASSYGAVDYGYTF.